Presented here are 7 T cell receptor beta chains from one specimen sequenced in a study of cytomegalovirus exposure and HLA in healthy donors. Use of 60 Vbeta and 13 Jbeta primers characterized the PCR. The method was immunoSEQ multiplex PCR; TCRdb's version includes in-frame clones alone and lacks a portion of them. The table lists about 200,000 clones, approximately 88% of them singletons. What was sequenced was PBMCs. All receptors come from a boy aged 2 to 10 in good health and CMV-seronegative.

As concerns this clone: This CDR3 fails to terminate in the conserved phenylalanine or tryptophan, so it likely reflects a read error. V is TRBV27 and J is TRBJ1-2, with D maybe TRBD1 (6 bases). V lost 6 bases and J 8 bases, leaving 16 bases between the germline ends. The CDR3 runs to 13 residues. Germline V gives CDR1 MNHEY, CDR2 SMNVEV (reference sequence). CDR3 region: CASRNSGALGYTV. The CDR3 DNA reads as TGTGCCAGCAGGAATTCAGGGGCCCTCGGCTACACCGTC.

The chain joins TRBV7-6 to TRBJ2-5; D is undetermined. The CDR3 extends over 11 amino acids. CDR1 and CDR2 (germline): SGHVS, FNYEAQ. Trimming took 5 bases from V and 5 from J, leaving 6 bases between them. CDR3 in DNA: TGTGCCAGCAGCATAAGCGAGACCCAGTACTTC. Encoded protein: CASSISETQYF.

V is TRBV7-8 and J is TRBJ2-5; TRBD2 is a possible D gene (7 bases). The germline gives CDR1 SGHVS, CDR2 FQNEAQ. The CDR3 loop spans 13 amino acids. V lost 3 bases and J 6 bases, leaving 11 bases between the germline ends. The CDR3, as DNA: TGTGCCAGCAGCTTTCGGGGGGCTCAGACCCAGTACTTC. Protein sequence: CASSFRGAQTQYF. Filled out from reference TRBV7-8 and TRBJ2-5, the complete variable domain reads GAGVSQSPRYKVAKRGQDVALRCDPISGHVSLFWYQQALGQGPEFLTYFQNEAQLDKSGLPSDRFFAERPEGSVSTLKIQRTQQEDSAVYLCASSFRGAQTQYFGPGTRLLVL.

The chain carries TRBV9 and TRBJ1-4; TRBD1 is a possible D gene (6 bases). The CDR3 sequence is 17 residues long. The V end was cut by 3 bases, the J end by 0 bases, with 15 bases between. Germline CDR1 reads SGDLS; CDR2 reads YYNGEE. The DNA of the CDR3 is TGTGCCAGCAGCGCGCACCCGGACAGTCCAACTAATGAAAAACTGTTTTTT. It codes for CASSAHPDSPTNEKLFF.

The chain links TRBV7-6 to TRBJ2-3; possibly TRBD1 for D (5 bases). V was cut by 2 bases and J by 3 bases, with 12 bases left in between. The germline V gene encodes CDR1 SGHVS and CDR2 FNYEAQ. This CDR3 is 15 amino acids long. The CDR3 DNA is TGTGCCAGCAGCTTAAGGCAGGGCGGTACAGATACGCAGTATTTT. It encodes CASSLRQGGTDTQYF.

CDR3 sequence reads: CAWRSPGQGADGYTF. CDR3 sequence (DNA): TGTGCCTGGAGGTCCCCGGGACAGGGGGCGGATGGCTACACCTTC. This chain links TRBV30 with TRBJ1-2; TRBD1 matches at 12 bases. V shed 3 bases and J 6 bases; nucleotides not matched to a gene: 8. The CDR3 covers 15 residues. Germline loops: CDR1 GTSNPN, CDR2 SVGIG (reference sequence).

This clone was picked up one time. V usage is TRBV30 and J usage is TRBJ2-7; D ambiguous. V lost 0 bases and J 3 bases, leaving 3 bases between the germline ends. CDR3 size: 11 residues. The germline gives CDR1 GTSNPN, CDR2 SVGIG (reference sequence). The CDR3 protein is CAWSVLYEQYF. For the CDR3, the DNA is TGTGCCTGGAGTGTTCTCTACGAGCAGTACTTC.